This T cell receptor beta chain is from a study of blood T cells in healthy people across ages. Broader study findings: Estimated diversity across one million T cells was deemed an underestimate. CMV status of donors was not determined, possibly confounding expanded clonotype changes.

About this clonotype: Its antigen is not identified.

The use of a sample-barcoded 5' primer and a J-beta primer mix characterized a second PCR of roughly 6 to 11 cycles. All samples gave at least 2.5 million CDR3-containing paired-end reads. TCRdb redid the calling of the 5' RACE reads with MiXCR, one entry per CDR3 protein. This sample has roughly 2 million distinct CDR3 sequences, with approximately 50% found just once. The specimen was blood. The TCR comes from a woman in her thirties or forties in good health.

This CDR3 reads CASSPMLGNEQFF. In DNA, the CDR3 is TGTGCCAGCAGCCCGATGCTAGGGAATGAGCAGTTCTTC. This chain uses TRBV27 with TRBJ2-1; D gene uncertain. Germline loops: CDR1 MNHEY, CDR2 SMNVEV (reference sequence). The CDR3 consists of 13 residues. Trimming left V 6 bases short and J 7 bases short, with 13 bases between.